Below, one TCR beta chain is given with its context. Its target is not known. The CDR3 runs to 15 residues. J gave up 5 bases and V 6 bases, and 13 bases lay outside the gene matches. The germline V gene has CDR1 MDHEN and CDR2 SYDVKM. Over several immunoSEQ plates, each subset's genomic DNA was distributed in even portions. The repertoire was sequenced with immunoSEQ multiplex PCR; TCRdb's copy has only in-frame clones and lacks some. Of 2 million to 2.5 million clones in the sample, almost 96% were seen once. Splitting the CD4+ cells yielded a CD45RA+ naive subset and a CD45RA-negative memory subset. The data were taken from a study of shared clonotypes between healthy human individuals. Turning to the study itself: In total, the donors were two women and three men aged 18 to 49. Overall study results and limits: Approximately 4.6% of naive CD4 clonotypes were common to a handful of donors.

Material for sequencing was naive CD4+ T cells sorted from blood. Subset here: CD45RA+ positively selected. The J gene is TRBJ2-7, the V gene TRBV28; 7 positions agree with TRBD1. The source is a man aged 18 to 30 in good health. In DNA, the CDR3 is TGTGCCAGCAGCAACGGACAGGACAGGAGCGACGAGCAGTACTTC. It yields the protein CASSNGQDRSDEQYF.